This TCR beta chain is drawn from a study of read filtering for tumor transcriptome and immune sequencing. Looking at the study overall: DNase treatment preceded whole-transcriptome library preparation.

This library used around 0.4 ug RNA and molecular barcoded adaptors spanning alpha/delta and beta/gamma chains. TCRdb re-analysed the reads in MiXCR, keeping a single row per CDR3 protein. The sample records tens of thousands of distinct CDR3 sequences, approximately 19% being singletons. This clonotype was recorded at least ten times. Its antigen is not known. Study outcomes and limitations: IR-seq captured clonotypes deeper and more reliably than RNA-seq.

Trimming took 5 bases from V and 2 from J; bases not matched to a gene: 8. The germline gives CDR1 SGHAT, CDR2 FQDESV (reference sequence). This CDR3 region has 16 residues. The specimen was a population of CD138-negative cells sorted from bone marrow. This sequence joins TRBV11-1 and TRBJ2-1; 8 nucleotides line up with TRBD2. This sequence was found in a donor at least 40 years old with multiple myeloma. CDR3 in amino acids: CASSQRRGRPYNEQFF. DNA of the CDR3: TGTGCCAGCAGCCAGAGACGCGGGAGGCCCTACAATGAGCAGTTCTTC.